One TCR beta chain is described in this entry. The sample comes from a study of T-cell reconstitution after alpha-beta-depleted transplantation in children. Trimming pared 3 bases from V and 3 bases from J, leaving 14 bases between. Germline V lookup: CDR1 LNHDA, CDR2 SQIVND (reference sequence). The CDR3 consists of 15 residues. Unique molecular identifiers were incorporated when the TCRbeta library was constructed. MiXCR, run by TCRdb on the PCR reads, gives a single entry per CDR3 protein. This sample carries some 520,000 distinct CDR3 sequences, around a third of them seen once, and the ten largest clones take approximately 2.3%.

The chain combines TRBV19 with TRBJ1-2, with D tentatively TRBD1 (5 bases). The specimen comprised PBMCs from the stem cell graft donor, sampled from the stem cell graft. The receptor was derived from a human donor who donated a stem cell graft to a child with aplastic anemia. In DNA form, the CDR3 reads TGTGCCAGTAGTATGACGGACAAGGCGGACTATGGCTACACCTTC. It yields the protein CASSMTDKADYGYTF.